The clone carrying this T cell receptor (beta chain) is medium-sized (0.01 to 0.1%) in the sample. The antigen is unknown. A much larger clone lies a single base off, so this may be a read error. This sample was taken from a study of circulating CD8 cells and anti-PD-1 response in melanoma. Study information: Nivolumab was given intravenously at 3 mg/kg every 2 weeks. Complete or partial response defined responders; stable or progressive disease, non-responders.

Using roughly 15 ng of total RNA, TCR libraries were made with the QIAseq Immune Repertoire TCR panel. TCRdb reprocessed the reads with MiXCR, giving one entry per CDR3 protein. The sample has 470 or so distinct CDR3 sequences, 4.5% to 5.5% seen once; the top ten hold around 37%. Live CD3+CD8+TCRalphabeta+ cells were sorted into four subsets by PD-1 and/or TIGIT. Study-wide points: Diversity ranked highest in DNEG and lowest in TIGIT subsets. Clonotype sharing was highest between DPOS and TIGIT subsets.

The sequencing used CD8+ T cells from PBMCs, collected at baseline or after one month of anti-PD-1 therapy (not recorded which). This receptor was taken from a human donor with melanoma.

As DNA, the CDR3 is TGTGCCAGCAGGTGGACAGGACCGGTTGAAGCTTTCTTT. This codes for CASRWTGPVEAFF. This chain links TRBV7-2 with TRBJ1-1; 7 positions agree with TRBD1. Germline V gene lookup returns CDR1 SGHTA and CDR2 FQGNSA. J was trimmed by 7 bases and V by 6 bases; bases with no gene match: 8. This CDR3 has 13 amino acids.